These T cell receptor beta chains were read from a single sample in a study of breast tumors, draining lymph nodes, adjacent tissues. MiXCR, run by TCRdb on the multiplex PCR reads, gives a single entry per CDR3 protein. The sample includes approximately 210,000 distinct CDR3 sequences, approximately 36% of them seen just once. The source material was axillary lymph node tissue. All receptors come from a female donor with breast cancer. Some clones in this sample may be carry-over from other donors' samples. The conserved cysteine and the conserved F or W are not part of the CDR3 here. D genes are given only for firm matches.

cdr3_length | d_call | v_call | cdr3_aa
15 | TRBD2 | TRBV20-1 | SASSSGVRSSYNEQF
14 | TRBD2 | TRBV11-2 | ASSSGLAGGTDTQY
11 | - | TRBV10-3 | AISVRQDNEQF
14 | - | TRBV20-1 | SASISGSLGNQPQH
12 | TRBD1 | TRBV29-1 | SVGGQGVGETQY
13 | - | TRBV9 | ASSVEGGASYEQY
17 | - | TRBV4-3 | ASSQVALGASSYNSPLH
13 | - | TRBV7-9 | ASSRSLGDKNIQY
12 | - | TRBV4-1 | ASSARDGTGELF
13 | TRBD1 | TRBV12-5 | ASGTGTGVSQPQH
11 | - | TRBV6-1 | ASRGRYRDTQY
14 | - | TRBV7-2 | ASSSSRGTTNYGYT
13 | - | TRBV10-3 | AVSDGGVSNQPQH
12 | - | TRBV6-1 | ASSEAASGYGYT
13 | - | TRBV7-9 | ASSLVTGSGNTIY
8 | - | TRBV2 | ASSENEQF
10 | - | TRBV7-3 | GCGGGADTQY
13 | TRBD2 | TRBV2 | ASSAELAGTDTQY
12 | - | TRBV5-8 | ASSPRRAENEQF
13 | TRBD1 | TRBV11-2 | ASSPLSQGPNEQF
11 | - | TRBV2 | ASSVGQSQPQH
13 | - | TRBV19 | ASSTGETGANVLT
13 | TRBD2 | TRBV5-8 | ASSSGTSLHNEQF
13 | - | TRBV7-8 | ASSLDRGRNEKLF
11 | TRBD1 | TRBV2 | ASSGDRRETQY
14 | - | TRBV7-3 | ASSSSSGSYNEKLF
15 | - | TRBV6-5 | ASSHRAGHTSSYEQY
11 | - | TRBV20-1 | SARDGEAFGYT
15 | TRBD2 | TRBV6-6 | ASSYLQGLAGPETQY
15 | TRBD2 | TRBV2 | ASSDPGLAGTGHEQY
14 | - | TRBV20-1 | SASEVEGYSYNEQF
14 | - | TRBV5-1 | ASSTSSFSGANVLT